This T cell receptor beta chain is from a study of cytomegalovirus exposure and HLA in healthy donors. Study context: In a later analysis, it was reported that the 120 or so validation repertoires had been produced on the same platform as the roughly 650 repertoires belonging to the first cohort. Study-level findings and limits: The authors confirmed in vitro that a few CMV-associated chains were specific for CMV antigens. The finding came from a later analysis; first-cohort TCR clusters tended to co-occur in the 90 to 150 validation repertoires. Accounts indicate the classifier identified cytomegalovirus status with strong specificity and sensitivity.

V shed 6 bases and J 4 bases; nucleotides not matched to a gene: 10. Germline V gene sequence: CDR1 MGHRA, CDR2 YSYEKL. This CDR3 has 16 residues. About this clone itself: What it binds is not known.

TCRdb's table, derived via immunoSEQ multiplex PCR, lists solely in-frame clones and lacks some. This table holds around 120,000 clones, approximately 85% found once. Sequenced material: PBMCs. The receptor was derived from a man aged 18 to 30 in good health and CMV-seronegative. The V and J genes are TRBV4-1 and TRBJ2-7; 12 bases are a match to TRBD1. The CDR3 coding sequence is TGCGCCAGCAGTAAAACAGTGGGACAGGGGGCTTACGAGCAGTACTTC. This codes for CASSKTVGQGAYEQYF.